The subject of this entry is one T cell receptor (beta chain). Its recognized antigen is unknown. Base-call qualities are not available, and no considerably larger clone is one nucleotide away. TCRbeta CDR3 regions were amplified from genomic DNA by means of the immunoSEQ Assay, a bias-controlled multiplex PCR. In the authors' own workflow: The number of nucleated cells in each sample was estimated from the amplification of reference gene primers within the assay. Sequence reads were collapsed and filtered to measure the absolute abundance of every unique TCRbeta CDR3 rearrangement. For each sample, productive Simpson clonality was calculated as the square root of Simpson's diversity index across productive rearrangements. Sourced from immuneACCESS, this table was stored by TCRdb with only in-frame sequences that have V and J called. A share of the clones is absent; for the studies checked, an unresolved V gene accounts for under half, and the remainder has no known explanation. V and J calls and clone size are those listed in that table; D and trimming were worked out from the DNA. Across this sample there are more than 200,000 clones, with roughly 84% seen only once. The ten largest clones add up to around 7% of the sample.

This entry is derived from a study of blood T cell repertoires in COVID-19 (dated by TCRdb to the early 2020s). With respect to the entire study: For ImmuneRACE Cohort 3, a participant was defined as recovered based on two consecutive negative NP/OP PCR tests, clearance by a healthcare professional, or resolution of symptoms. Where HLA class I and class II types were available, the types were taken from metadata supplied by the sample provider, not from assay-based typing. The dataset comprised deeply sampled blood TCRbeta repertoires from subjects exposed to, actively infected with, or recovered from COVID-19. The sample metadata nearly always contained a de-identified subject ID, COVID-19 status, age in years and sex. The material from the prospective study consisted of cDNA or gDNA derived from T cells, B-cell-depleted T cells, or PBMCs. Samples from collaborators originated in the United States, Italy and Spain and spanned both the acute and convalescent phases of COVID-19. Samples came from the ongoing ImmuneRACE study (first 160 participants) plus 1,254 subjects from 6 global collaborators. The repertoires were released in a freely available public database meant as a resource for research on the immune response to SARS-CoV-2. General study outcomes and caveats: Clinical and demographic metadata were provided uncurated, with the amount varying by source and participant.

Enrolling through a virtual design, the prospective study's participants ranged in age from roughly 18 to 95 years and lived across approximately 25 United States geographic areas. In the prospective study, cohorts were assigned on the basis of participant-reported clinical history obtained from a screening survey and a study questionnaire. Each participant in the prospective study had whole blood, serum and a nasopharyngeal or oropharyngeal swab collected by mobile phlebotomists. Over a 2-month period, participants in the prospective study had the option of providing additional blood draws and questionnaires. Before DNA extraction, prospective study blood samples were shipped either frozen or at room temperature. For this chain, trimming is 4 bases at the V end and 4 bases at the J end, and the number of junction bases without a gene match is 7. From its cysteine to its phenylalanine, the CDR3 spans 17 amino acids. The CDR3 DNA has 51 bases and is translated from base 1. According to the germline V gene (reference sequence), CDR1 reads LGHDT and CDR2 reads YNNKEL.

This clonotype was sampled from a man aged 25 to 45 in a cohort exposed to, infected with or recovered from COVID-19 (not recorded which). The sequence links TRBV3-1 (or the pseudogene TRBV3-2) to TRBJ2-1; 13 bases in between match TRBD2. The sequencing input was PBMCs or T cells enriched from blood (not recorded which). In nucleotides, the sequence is TGTGCCAGCAGCCTACGGACTAGCGGGAGTCAGTACAATGAGCAGTTCTTC. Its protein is CASSLRTSGSQYNEQFF.